These 5 T cell receptor beta chains were sequenced from one sample in a study of blood T cell repertoires in COVID-19. Method: immunoSEQ multiplex PCR; TCRdb's copy keeps in-frame clones and lacks some. This table holds 100,000 or so clones, around 90% found once. Sequencing was carried out using peripheral blood. These receptors were taken from a woman aged 55-70 years with acute or convalescent COVID-19.

The rearrangement joins TRBV27 to TRBJ1-6; 7 bases are a match to TRBD1. Germline CDR1 MNHEY, CDR2 SMNVEV (reference sequence). J gave up 2 bases and V 3 bases, and 7 bases lay outside the gene matches. CDR3 length: 17 amino acids. The CDR3 DNA reads as TGTGCCAGCAGTTTCTCGACAGGGAAGGCCTATAATTCACCCCTCCACTTT. This encodes CASSFSTGKAYNSPLHF.

The V gene is TRBV19, the J gene TRBJ2-1, with 9 bases fitting TRBD2. Germline-derived CDR1 and CDR2 are LNHDA and SQIVND (reference sequence). Trimming cost V 0 bases and J 0 bases; bases outside gene matches: 9. The CDR3 runs to 19 residues. Written as DNA, the CDR3 is TGTGCCAGTAGTATAGATTCGGGAGTTAGCGGGAGCTCCTACAATGAGCAGTTCTTC. This gives the protein CASSIDSGVSGSSYNEQFF.

The chain couples TRBV5-4 to TRBJ2-1; 9 bases are shared with TRBD2. With V trimmed by 2 bases and J by 2 bases, 2 bases remained unmatched. The CDR3 has 15 residues. Germline V CDR1 and CDR2: SGHNT, YYREEE (reference sequence). The CDR3 nucleotides are TGTGCCAGCAGCTTTGTAGCGGGGGCCTACAATGAGCAGTTCTTC. Its protein is CASSFVAGAYNEQFF.

The CDR3 protein is CASSLLVGGELFF. The CDR3 DNA is TGTGCCAGCAGCCTCCTAGTAGGCGGGGAGCTGTTTTTT. V is TRBV3-1 (or the pseudogene TRBV3-2) and J is TRBJ2-2, with no clear D. The V gene lost 4 bases and the J gene lost 7 bases, with 10 bases spanning the gap. Germline assignment: CDR1 LGHDT and CDR2 YNNKEL (reference sequence). The CDR3 totals 13 residues.

This chain connects TRBV25-1 to TRBJ1-1, with D possibly matching TRBD1 (6 bases). This CDR3 is 14 amino acids long. The V and J ends lost 5 bases and 7 bases respectively, with 17 bases between them. Germline V gene data show CDR1 as MGHDK and CDR2 as SYGVNS. Here the CDR3 reads CASSPPLQGGEAFF. CDR3 sequence (DNA): TGTGCCAGCAGTCCCCCTCTACAGGGTGGTGAAGCTTTCTTT.